A selection of T cell receptor beta chains follows, all from one sample in a study of human T cells and chemical hapten exposure. TCRdb re-called the RACE reads with MiXCR, one entry per CDR3 protein. The table records 40,000 to 60,000 distinct CDR3 sequences, around a tenth of them present only once. The material was whole blood, obtained in connection with sensitization to the hapten diphenylcyclopropenone (DPC). The receptor set was obtained from a woman aged 45-65 years with alopecia areata. Some clones in this sample may be carry-over from other donors' samples. CDR3s include the opening cysteine and the closing phenylalanine or tryptophan. The order of the fields is CDR3 protein, CDR3 DNA, J gene, V gene, D gene, clone size, CDR3 length. The D gene is left open where the match is weak. A row's size may be missing; if present it is once, few, many or a size class.

CDR3 protein: CSARDSGPYEQYF
CDR3 DNA: TGCAGTGCTAGAGATAGCGGGCCATACGAGCAGTACTTC
J gene: TRBJ2-7
V gene: TRBV20-1
D gene: TRBD2
clone size: few
CDR3 length: 13

CDR3 protein: CASSGRAGVGETQYF
CDR3 DNA: TGTGCCAGCAGCGGGAGGGCGGGAGTCGGAGAGACCCAGTACTTC
J gene: TRBJ2-5
V gene: TRBV5-4
D gene: TRBD2
clone size: few
CDR3 length: 15

CDR3 protein: CATSEEDRGSNEQFF
CDR3 DNA: TGTGCCACCAGTGAGGAGGACAGGGGATCCAATGAGCAGTTCTTC
J gene: TRBJ2-1
V gene: TRBV24-1
D gene: TRBD1
clone size: .
CDR3 length: 15

CDR3 protein: CSAREAGGIDEQFF
CDR3 DNA: TGCAGTGCTAGGGAGGCGGGAGGGATCGATGAGCAGTTCTTC
J gene: TRBJ2-1
V gene: TRBV20-1
D gene: TRBD2
clone size: many
CDR3 length: 14

CDR3 protein: CASSESAGWQETQYF
CDR3 DNA: TGTGCCAGCAGTGAGTCCGCCGGTTGGCAAGAGACCCAGTACTTC
J gene: TRBJ2-5
V gene: TRBV25-1
D gene: .
clone size: many
CDR3 length: 15

CDR3 protein: CASSEVQGNYGYTF
CDR3 DNA: TGTGCCAGCAGTGAAGTGCAGGGCAACTATGGCTACACCTTC
J gene: TRBJ1-2
V gene: TRBV2
D gene: .
clone size: few
CDR3 length: 14

CDR3 protein: CASSTQGPYEQYF
CDR3 DNA: TGCGCCAGCAGCACACAGGGGCCCTACGAGCAGTACTTC
J gene: TRBJ2-7
V gene: TRBV23-1
D gene: TRBD1
clone size: many
CDR3 length: 13

CDR3 protein: CASSPGSGELFF
CDR3 DNA: TGTGCCAGCAGTCCAGGGTCCGGGGAGCTGTTTTTT
J gene: TRBJ2-2
V gene: TRBV7-9
D gene: .
clone size: many
CDR3 length: 12

CDR3 protein: CAWSVDSGNEQFF
CDR3 DNA: TGTGCCTGGAGTGTAGATAGCGGCAATGAGCAGTTCTTC
J gene: TRBJ2-1
V gene: TRBV30
D gene: .
clone size: few
CDR3 length: 13

CDR3 protein: CASSFIGTHTDTQYF
CDR3 DNA: TGTGCCAGCAGTTTTATCGGGACCCACACAGATACGCAGTATTTT
J gene: TRBJ2-3
V gene: TRBV27
D gene: .
clone size: many
CDR3 length: 15

CDR3 protein: CASSYRDPAFF
CDR3 DNA: TGTGCCAGCAGCTACAGGGACCCAGCTTTCTTT
J gene: TRBJ1-1
V gene: TRBV6-5
D gene: .
clone size: medium-sized
CDR3 length: 11

CDR3 protein: CASSQPPPGANEQFF
CDR3 DNA: TGTGCCAGCAGCCAACCACCCCCAGGGGCCAATGAGCAGTTCTTC
J gene: TRBJ2-1
V gene: TRBV3-1
D gene: .
clone size: many
CDR3 length: 15

CDR3 protein: CSAPGLTSGSGDTQYF
CDR3 DNA: TGCAGTGCTCCCGGGCTGACTAGCGGGAGCGGAGATACGCAGTATTTT
J gene: TRBJ2-3
V gene: TRBV20-1
D gene: TRBD2
clone size: .
CDR3 length: 16

CDR3 protein: CASSLASADTQYF
CDR3 DNA: TGTGCCAGCAGCTTAGCGTCGGCAGATACGCAGTATTTT
J gene: TRBJ2-3
V gene: TRBV7-6
D gene: .
clone size: few
CDR3 length: 13

CDR3 protein: CASGTGKYEQYF
CDR3 DNA: TGTGCCAGTGGGACAGGAAAGTACGAGCAGTACTTC
J gene: TRBJ2-7
V gene: TRBV19
D gene: TRBD1
clone size: .
CDR3 length: 12

CDR3 protein: CSVRATGGYEQYF
CDR3 DNA: TGCAGCGTCCGGGCGACAGGAGGTTACGAGCAGTACTTC
J gene: TRBJ2-7
V gene: TRBV29-1
D gene: .
clone size: many
CDR3 length: 13

CDR3 protein: CASSPRQDYRYEQYF
CDR3 DNA: TGTGCCAGCAGCCCAAGACAGGATTATCGGTACGAGCAGTACTTC
J gene: TRBJ2-7
V gene: TRBV7-8
D gene: .
clone size: many
CDR3 length: 15

CDR3 protein: CASSIDRGRTEAFF
CDR3 DNA: TGTGCCAGCAGTATAGACAGGGGGAGGACTGAAGCTTTCTTT
J gene: TRBJ1-1
V gene: TRBV6-6
D gene: TRBD1
clone size: many
CDR3 length: 14

CDR3 protein: CSVIRGYGYTF
CDR3 DNA: TGCAGCGTAATCAGGGGTTATGGCTACACCTTC
J gene: TRBJ1-2
V gene: TRBV29-1
D gene: .
clone size: many
CDR3 length: 11

CDR3 protein: CASSLASGRVDSPLHF
CDR3 DNA: TGTGCCAGCAGCTTGGCCTCGGGGCGGGTGGATTCACCCCTCCACTTT
J gene: TRBJ1-6
V gene: TRBV5-4
D gene: .
clone size: many
CDR3 length: 16

CDR3 protein: CASSLSYRAFF
CDR3 DNA: TGTGCCAGCAGCTTAAGTTATCGGGCTTTCTTT
J gene: TRBJ1-1
V gene: TRBV7-2
D gene: .
clone size: .
CDR3 length: 11

CDR3 protein: CASSPRTEGSYGYTF
CDR3 DNA: TGTGCCAGCAGTCCCCGGACAGAGGGAAGCTATGGCTACACCTTC
J gene: TRBJ1-2
V gene: TRBV12-3/TRBV12-4
D gene: .
clone size: many
CDR3 length: 15

CDR3 protein: CASSLAGRTQYF
CDR3 DNA: TGTGCCAGCAGCTTAGCAGGGCGTACGCAGTATTTT
J gene: TRBJ2-3
V gene: TRBV7-2
D gene: .
clone size: few
CDR3 length: 12

CDR3 protein: CASSSNSLAIKENEQFF
CDR3 DNA: TGTGCCAGCAGCTCAAACTCACTAGCGATCAAGGAGAATGAGCAGTTCTTC
J gene: TRBJ2-1
V gene: TRBV13
D gene: TRBD2
clone size: few
CDR3 length: 17